A selection of T cell receptor beta chains follows, all from one sample in a study of T cell responses to AZD1222 COVID-19 vaccine. This table comes from immunoSEQ multiplex PCR, and its TCRdb copy is limited to in-frame clones, with some not included. In the table there are 25,000 to 30,000 clones, about 93% of which are singletons. Sequences were derived from peripheral blood, sampled on day 0 of AZD1222 vaccination. The receptors shown here come from an adult in good health. The conserved cysteine and the conserved F or W are not part of the CDR3 here. Each record gives: J gene, V gene, CDR3 protein.

J gene: TRBJ1-3; V gene: TRBV7-6; CDR3 protein: ASSLTDRFSSGNTIY
J gene: TRBJ1-2; V gene: TRBV19; CDR3 protein: ASISRIDYGYT
J gene: TRBJ2-5; V gene: TRBV7-9; CDR3 protein: ASSLEVFETQY
J gene: TRBJ2-2; V gene: TRBV10-1; CDR3 protein: ASPNLGEMVGELF
J gene: TRBJ2-3; V gene: TRBV5-4; CDR3 protein: ATSGIAGPTDTQY
J gene: TRBJ1-2; V gene: TRBV7-8; CDR3 protein: ASSFGQGGHNYGYT
J gene: TRBJ2-7; V gene: TRBV19; CDR3 protein: ASSGLGSSYEQY
J gene: TRBJ2-7; V gene: TRBV28; CDR3 protein: ASSFEGEQY
J gene: TRBJ1-6; V gene: TRBV5-1; CDR3 protein: ASSSETNSPLH
J gene: TRBJ1-1; V gene: TRBV5-1; CDR3 protein: ASSKTGGPTEAF
J gene: TRBJ2-4; V gene: TRBV6-4; CDR3 protein: ATQPEDRVEAIQY
J gene: TRBJ1-2; V gene: TRBV7-2; CDR3 protein: ASSLRSPTGANYGYT
J gene: TRBJ1-3; V gene: TRBV18; CDR3 protein: ASSSKTGGRNTIY
J gene: TRBJ2-1; V gene: TRBV5-1; CDR3 protein: ASTERALSSYNEQF
J gene: TRBJ1-5; V gene: TRBV28; CDR3 protein: ASRSGGAGNQPQH
J gene: TRBJ1-1; V gene: TRBV18; CDR3 protein: ASSGQGMNTEAF
J gene: TRBJ1-2; V gene: TRBV14; CDR3 protein: ASSLGYGYT
J gene: TRBJ1-2; V gene: TRBV2; CDR3 protein: ASREYRGTFDYT
J gene: TRBJ2-1; V gene: TRBV7-7; CDR3 protein: ASSLVAGANNEQF
J gene: TRBJ2-3; V gene: TRBV28; CDR3 protein: ASSPGSTDTQY